The source of this TCR beta chain is a study of T-cell memory formation after mild COVID-19. Findings and limits, study-wide: Some clones that responded turned up in pre-infection memory, which suggests that cross-reactive memory joined in. Day 15 to 85 contracting clones showed balanced CD4/CD8; later expanders leaned CD4+. Second-wave clones reaching peak frequency on day 37 lacked confirmed SARS-CoV-2 specificity.

As for this clonotype: As yet, its antigen is unknown.

TCRdb reanalysed the 5' RACE reads using MiXCR and keeps one entry per CDR3 protein. The table includes about 450,000 distinct CDR3 sequences, 20% to 30% detected once. Germline V lookup: CDR1 LNHNV, CDR2 YYDKDF (reference sequence). V lost 3 bases, J lost 4 bases, and 10 bases lay in between. The CDR3 is 13 amino acids. This TCR came from an adult woman who had mild COVID-19 (a few samples of this study predate the infection). Cell type and time point are not known. The genes are TRBV15 and TRBJ2-7; no clear D. Sequencing was done on a sample of PBMCs or a T cell subset sorted from them (not recorded which). The CDR3 region has the DNA TGTGCCACCAGCAGGGTTAGGGATTACGAGCAGTACTTC. Its protein product is CATSRVRDYEQYF.